Detailed here is one T cell receptor beta chain. This clone is a singleton in its sample. Its antigen remains unidentified. Base qualities are missing; no much larger clone stands one base away. One read alone makes for weak evidence. Germline trimming amounts to 4 bases on V and 2 bases on J, with 6 as the count of junction bases outside the gene matches. CDR3 length: 14 amino acids, cysteine to phenylalanine. The entry retains the CDR3 DNA only, 42 bases that are in frame from base 1. Looking up the germline V gene yields CDR1 SGHRS and CDR2 YFSETQ. No patient had received any treatment before thyroid surgery. Patient clinical samples collected from about 2011 to 2019 were retrospectively analysed using T-cell receptor beta sequencing. This entry belongs to a study of metastatic and nonmetastatic thyroid tumors (dated by TCRdb to the early 2020s). The study in broad terms: Repertoires were compared across peripheral blood and tumor or nodule tissue samples from malignant and benign thyroid patients.

Findings and caveats that apply to the study as a whole: In both blood and tumor samples, TCR beta diversity was reported to be significantly higher in malignant tumors than in benign nodules.

The library was obtained by PCR. TCRdb names Illumina HiSeq 4000 as the instrument used. High-throughput sequencing was used to profile the CDR3 region of the TCR beta-chain in every patient. The authors' analysis ran thus. Drawing on CDR3 differences between clinicopathological groups, the researchers built a classifier meant to tell apart patients with distant-metastatic papillary thyroid cancer. Repertoire diversity was assessed with the Shannon index, and tumor-blood repertoire similarity with the Morisita-Horn index. TCRdb trimmed the raw reads at Q25, called clones with MiXCR and kept productive beta chains. The V and J calls were not made by the authors but by TCRdb's processing. The table for this sample lists roughly 4,000 clones; roughly 32% of them were counted only once. Around 20% of the sample goes to the ten largest clones.

The source is a female donor with papillary thyroid cancer or a benign thyroid nodule (not recorded which). Some clones in this sample may be carry-over from other donors' samples. The sequenced material came from adjacent normal tissue. This chain is built from TRBV5-1 and TRBJ2-7, and TRBD1 matches 7 of the central bases. Here is the DNA: TGCGCCAGCAGCCTTGACAGGGCCGCCTACGAGCAGTACTTC. Translated, this is CASSLDRAAYEQYF.